A selection of T cell receptor beta chains follows, all from one sample in a study of blood T cell repertoires in COVID-19. Measured with immunoSEQ multiplex PCR; TCRdb has only the in-frame clones, and not every one. The sample includes fewer than 30,000 clones, more than 65% of them seen just once. Sequenced material: peripheral blood. All receptors derive from a woman aged 55-70 years with acute or convalescent COVID-19. Each CDR3 is given with its conserved first and last residue. The D gene is left open where the match is weak. Part of the rows lack a size; the others show once, few, many or a class for expanded clones.

cdr3_aa cdr3_nt j_call clone_size d_call v_call
CASSSRTGQISPLHF TGTGCCAGCAGTTCCCGGACAGGGCAGATTTCACCCCTCCACTTT TRBJ1-6 NA TRBD1 TRBV6-5
CASTHEAGKLANTGELFF TGTGCCAGCACCCACGAAGCGGGGAAACTAGCGAACACCGGGGAGCTGTTTTTT TRBJ2-2 NA NA TRBV21-1
CASSLVGNGNSPLHF TGTGCCAGCAGCTTAGTAGGAAACGGGAATTCACCCCTCCACTTT TRBJ1-6 once NA TRBV7-8
CASDWNTEAFF TGTGCCAGCGACTGGAACACTGAAGCTTTCTTT TRBJ1-1 NA NA TRBV6-5
CAWSHKGQLSNQPQHF TGTGCCTGGAGTCATAAGGGACAGCTGAGCAATCAGCCCCAGCATTTT TRBJ1-5 NA TRBD1 TRBV30
CASSPGLAGGSVEQFF TGTGCCAGCAGCCCCGGACTAGCGGGGGGGTCGGTTGAGCAGTTCTTC TRBJ2-1 many TRBD2 TRBV4-2
CAWGTPDQPQHF TGTGCCTGGGGAACACCCGATCAGCCCCAGCATTTT TRBJ1-5 few NA TRBV30
CASSLGDTDTQYF TGCGCCAGCAGCTTAGGGGACACAGATACGCAGTATTTT TRBJ2-3 NA NA TRBV5-1
CASSDPHSRATTDTQYF TGTGCCAGCAGTGACCCCCACAGCAGGGCAACCACAGATACGCAGTATTTT TRBJ2-3 NA NA TRBV2
CASSEARGQSSYEQYF TGCGCCAGCAGCGAAGCCAGGGGGCAGAGCTCCTACGAGCAGTACTTC TRBJ2-7 NA TRBD1 TRBV4-1
CASSFQWGLHQPQHF TGTGCCAGCAGTTTCCAGTGGGGCTTACATCAGCCCCAGCATTTT TRBJ1-5 few NA TRBV27
CASKWTGGPRQYF TGTGCCAGCAAATGGACAGGGGGCCCAAGGCAGTACTTC TRBJ2-7 NA TRBD1 TRBV2
CASSPAVAGGYTF TGTGCCAGCAGCCCCGCAGTGGCAGGTGGCTACACCTTC TRBJ1-2 NA NA TRBV6-5
CASSNPGTVNQPQHF TGTGCCAGCAGTAACCCCGGGACAGTAAACCAGCCCCAGCATTTT TRBJ1-5 NA TRBD1 TRBV2
CASSILGRNYGYTF TGTGCCAGTAGTATACTAGGGAGGAACTATGGCTACACCTTC TRBJ1-2 NA NA TRBV19
CASSFSDSGPPLHF TGTGCCAGCAGCTTCTCGGACAGTGGGCCACCCCTCCACTTT TRBJ1-6 NA NA TRBV7-8
CASSHSQDTGIYGYTF TGTGCCAGCAGCCACAGCCAAGATACAGGCATCTATGGCTACACCTTC TRBJ1-2 NA NA TRBV3-1/TRBV3-2
CASSLSSGGPQETQYF TGTGCCAGCAGCTTAAGTAGCGGGGGACCCCAAGAGACCCAGTACTTC TRBJ2-5 once TRBD2 TRBV5-4
CASSKGGETYEQYF TGTGCCAGCAGCAAAGGGGGCGAAACCTACGAGCAGTACTTC TRBJ2-7 NA TRBD1 TRBV5-4
CASSAGTGASYEQYF TGTGCCAGCAGCGCCGGGACAGGGGCGTCCTACGAGCAGTACTTC TRBJ2-7 NA TRBD1 TRBV9
CASSLVDQPQHF TGTGCCAGCAGCTTAGTAGATCAGCCCCAGCATTTT TRBJ1-5 NA NA TRBV7-3
CASSPDRADSNQPQHF TGTGCCAGCTCACCTGACAGGGCGGATAGCAATCAGCCCCAGCATTTT TRBJ1-5 few TRBD1 TRBV18
CASSRSRQGGPEAFF TGTGCCAGTAGTCGATCCAGACAGGGAGGTCCTGAAGCTTTCTTT TRBJ1-1 NA TRBD1 TRBV19
CATRPGQGSYNEQFF TGTGCCACCAGACCGGGACAGGGTTCCTACAATGAGCAGTTCTTC TRBJ2-1 NA TRBD1 TRBV27
CASSLDDRNYEQYF TGTGCCAGCAGTTTAGACGACAGGAACTACGAGCAGTACTTC TRBJ2-7 once NA TRBV9
CASSPPGQGGTDTQYF TGTGCCAGCTCACCCCCGGGACAGGGGGGCACAGATACGCAGTATTTT TRBJ2-3 NA TRBD1 TRBV18
CASSQVAGTSTDTQYF TGTGCCAGCAGCCAAGTCGCCGGGACTAGCACAGATACGCAGTATTTT TRBJ2-3 NA NA TRBV4-2
CASSLQGARNTEAFF TGCGCCAGCAGCTTGCAGGGGGCTAGGAACACTGAAGCTTTCTTT TRBJ1-1 NA TRBD1 TRBV5-1
CASSLPNYGYTF TGTGCCAGCAGCTTACCAAACTATGGCTACACCTTC TRBJ1-2 NA NA TRBV7-2
CASSYVDVESEETQYF TGTGCCAGCAGTTACGTCGACGTCGAGTCGGAGGAGACCCAGTACTTC TRBJ2-5 NA NA TRBV6-5
CASSYFPSGGSVEQFF TGTGCCAGCAGTTACTTCCCTAGCGGGGGGTCTGTTGAGCAGTTCTTC TRBJ2-1 NA TRBD2 TRBV6-5
CASSLTGDRGNTGELFF TGTGCCAGCAGCTTAACGGGGGACAGGGGGAACACCGGGGAGCTGTTTTTT TRBJ2-2 NA TRBD1 TRBV7-3
CASSRYRRDRGTEAFF TGTGCCAGCTCCCGTTACCGCCGGGACAGGGGGACTGAAGCTTTCTTT TRBJ1-1 NA TRBD1 TRBV18
CAWKTKGAYGYTF TGTGCCTGGAAAACCAAGGGGGCCTATGGCTACACCTTC TRBJ1-2 NA TRBD1 TRBV30
CASSQGRSYNEQFF TGTGCCAGCAGCCAAGGTCGCTCCTACAATGAGCAGTTCTTC TRBJ2-1 NA NA TRBV3-1/TRBV3-2
CASSLEALWGYTF TGCGCCAGCAGCTTGGAAGCCTTGTGGGGCTACACCTTC TRBJ1-2 NA NA TRBV5-1
CASSYLGGRETQYF TGTGCCAGCAGTTACCTCGGGGGTAGAGAGACCCAGTACTTC TRBJ2-5 NA NA TRBV6-2/TRBV6-3
CASSPPGSGNRDIQYF TGTGCCAGCTCACCACCGGGGAGCGGCAACAGAGACATTCAGTACTTC TRBJ2-4 NA NA TRBV18
CASSFLGGFPGGYTF TGTGCCAGCAGCTTCCTTGGTGGGTTCCCAGGGGGCTACACCTTC TRBJ1-2 NA NA TRBV5-8
CASSWRGGNEQYF TGTGCCAGCAGTTGGAGGGGGGGGAACGAGCAGTACTTC TRBJ2-7 NA NA TRBV25-1
CASSLQGGREQYF TGCGCCAGCAGTTTACAGGGGGGTAGGGAGCAGTACTTC TRBJ2-7 NA TRBD1 TRBV5-1
CSVVGGTASGNTIYF TGCAGCGTTGTAGGCGGGACAGCCTCTGGAAACACCATATATTTT TRBJ1-3 NA TRBD1 TRBV29-1
CASSFLASGEETQYF TGTGCCAGCAGTTTTTTGGCTAGCGGGGAAGAGACCCAGTACTTC TRBJ2-5 NA TRBD2 TRBV28
CASSIQEGQGPFGYTF TGTGCCAGTAGTATCCAGGAGGGACAGGGCCCATTTGGCTACACCTTC TRBJ1-2 NA TRBD1 TRBV19
CASMDRGGGNQPQHF TGTGCCAGCATGGACAGGGGAGGTGGCAATCAGCCCCAGCATTTT TRBJ1-5 NA TRBD1 TRBV6-5
CASSSHGAGANVLTF TGTGCCAGCAGTTCGCACGGGGCTGGGGCCAACGTCCTGACTTTC TRBJ2-6 NA NA TRBV27
CATSQGFSYEQYF TGTGCCACCAGCCAGGGGTTTAGCTACGAGCAGTACTTC TRBJ2-7 NA NA TRBV15
CASSPERGQGASDTQYF TGCGCCAGCAGCCCCGAGAGGGGACAGGGGGCCTCAGATACGCAGTATTTT TRBJ2-3 NA TRBD1 TRBV5-1
CAWSGQYEQYF TGTGCCTGGAGTGGACAGTACGAGCAGTACTTC TRBJ2-7 NA NA TRBV30
CASSLTGTGEQETQYF TGTGCCAGCAGCTTAACGGGGACAGGGGAGCAAGAGACCCAGTACTTC TRBJ2-5 NA TRBD1 TRBV7-3
CASSERTSGGSEQFF TGTGCCAGCAGTGAAAGAACTAGCGGGGGGAGTGAGCAGTTCTTC TRBJ2-1 once TRBD2 TRBV2
CASSYSRVGDYGYTF TGTGCCAGCAGTTACTCTAGGGTGGGAGACTATGGCTACACCTTC TRBJ1-2 NA NA TRBV6-2/TRBV6-3
CASSSRTGEWSYNSPLHF TGTGCCAGCAGTTCCCGGACAGGGGAGTGGTCCTATAATTCACCCCTCCACTTT TRBJ1-6 NA TRBD1 TRBV27
CASSLRGQYTGELFF TGTGCCAGCAGCTTGAGGGGGCAGTACACCGGGGAGCTGTTTTTT TRBJ2-2 NA TRBD1 TRBV5-6